These 9 T cell receptor beta chains share one sample of origin, sequenced in a study of early T cells in non-severe SARS-CoV-2 infection. TCRdb used MiXCR to reprocess the 5' RACE reads, holding one entry per CDR3 protein. The sample has approximately 110,000 distinct CDR3 sequences; just under 15% are singletons. The sample taken for sequencing was whole blood. Every receptor here comes from an adult who was a healthcare worker with PCR-confirmed SARS-CoV-2 infection or an uninfected control (not recorded which).

This clonotype came up a few times. This sequence joins TRBV10-3 and TRBJ1-2; 7 positions match TRBD1. The CDR3 length is 15 residues. V was pared by 0 bases and J by 3 bases, with 4 bases of the junction left unmatched. Per the germline V gene, CDR1 is ENHRY and CDR2 is SYGVKD. As DNA, the CDR3 is TGTGCCATCAGTGAGTCGCGTCAGGGGGACTATGGCTACACCTTC. The encoded protein is CAISESRQGDYGYTF.

The table lists this clonotype with many counts. J is TRBJ1-2 and V is TRBV7-6; the D is unclear. Germline values: CDR1 SGHVS, CDR2 FNYEAQ. Deletions cut 1 base from V and 0 bases from J, with 9 bases between. This CDR3 is built from 15 residues. CDR3 in DNA: TGTGCCAGCAGCTTAGGAACCGGGGCTAACTATGGCTACACCTTC. Translation gives CASSLGTGANYGYTF.

The chain recombines TRBV12-3 or TRBV12-4 with TRBJ1-2; tentative D call: TRBD1 (5 bases). The CDR3 covers 13 residues. Deletions cut 7 bases from V and 0 bases from J, with 9 bases between. The CDR3 loop is CASTLGANYGYTF. As DNA, the CDR3 is TGTGCCAGCACCCTGGGGGCTAACTATGGCTACACCTTC.

The table lists this clonotype with many counts. The genes are TRBV3-1 and TRBJ2-1; 9 positions agree with TRBD2. The CDR3 runs 15 residues. V shed 4 bases, J shed 4 bases, and the junction held 5 bases outside the gene matches. CDR1 and CDR2 from the germline V gene are LGHDT and YNNKEL (reference sequence). The CDR3 spells CASSPSGGPYNEQFF. CDR3 coding DNA: TGTGCCAGCAGCCCCAGCGGGGGGCCATACAATGAGCAGTTCTTC.

The chain carries TRBV20-1 and TRBJ1-5; 7 bases fit TRBD1. V lost 3 bases to trimming and J lost 7 bases; unmatched junction nucleotides: 6. In germline, CDR1 is DFQATT, CDR2 SNEGSKA (reference sequence). This CDR3 has 13 residues. CDR3 nucleotide sequence: TGCAGTGCTAGGACAGGGTATGAGCAGCCCCAGCATTTT. Protein: CSARTGYEQPQHF.

The chain joins TRBV15 to TRBJ2-3; tentatively, D is TRBD1 or TRBD2 (5 bases each). V shed 3 bases and J shed 2 bases, with 9 bases lying between them. CDR3 size: 14 residues. CDR1 and CDR2 from the germline V gene are LNHNV and YYDKDF (reference sequence). The CDR3 nucleotides read TGTGCCACCAGCAGCGGGGCCGCCACAGATACGCAGTATTTT. This codes for CATSSGAATDTQYF.

V usage is TRBV4-1 and J usage is TRBJ1-5, with D possibly TRBD1 on 6 matching bases. Per germline, CDR1 MGHRA and CDR2 YSYEKL. The CDR3 loop spans 15 amino acids. Trimming cost V 4 bases and J 7 bases, with 17 bases left between them. The CDR3 bases are TGCGCCAGCAGCCTCCTTTGGGGGGGGCAGCAGCCCCAGCATTTT. This sequence encodes CASSLLWGGQQPQHF.

This clonotype was picked up a small number of times. The chain uses TRBV6-6 and TRBJ1-1; D gene unclear. The CDR3 is 13 residues long. The germline V and J ends were trimmed by 5 bases and 8 bases, with 15 bases remaining between them. Germline CDR1 is MNHNY and CDR2 is SVGAGI (reference sequence). The CDR3 protein is CASSTDPRTEAFF. The DNA of the CDR3 is TGTGCCAGCAGTACGGACCCAAGGACCGAAGCTTTCTTT.

This chain uses TRBV20-1 with TRBJ2-1; 12 bases map to TRBD2. Germline V gene data show CDR1 as DFQATT and CDR2 as SNEGSKA (reference sequence). The V gene end was trimmed by 1 base and the J gene end by 12 bases; junction bases not matched to a gene: 16. This CDR3 is built from 17 residues. Here the CDR3 DNA reads TGCAGTGCTAGAGTAGCAGGACTAGCGGGGAAGGAGATGTGGCAGTTCTTC. Protein product: CSARVAGLAGKEMWQFF.